This T cell receptor beta chain comes out of a study of cytomegalovirus exposure and HLA in healthy donors. This clone was detected only a few times. Its antigen remains unidentified. Though probably carrying unrecorded immune exposures, donors were nominally healthy at sampling. Researchers ran the PCR with 60 Vbeta and 13 Jbeta primers. Measured with immunoSEQ multiplex PCR; TCRdb has only the in-frame clones, and not every one. The sample lists roughly 200,000 clones; approximately 90% were seen once. Notes on the study in general: Analysis was carried out at a later point, and it linked a missense DCLRE1C variant to TCR beta V- and J-gene trimming. Follow-up analysis found HLA locus-dependent TCR association rates, highest for DRB1 and lowest for HLA-C.

Germline loops: CDR1 SGHKS, CDR2 YYEKEE (reference sequence). CDR3 length equals 14 residues. The V segment lost 6 bases and the J segment 0 bases; nucleotides outside the gene matches: 4. The source is a young woman in good health and CMV-seronegative. The rearrangement links TRBV5-5 to TRBJ1-1, with TRBD1 matching 8 bases. Material: PBMCs. The CDR3 is CASIPDRVNTEAFF. The DNA for the CDR3 is TGTGCCAGCATCCCGGACAGGGTGAACACTGAAGCTTTCTTT.